The present T cell receptor (beta chain) was sequenced within a study of T cell changes during pregnancy in multiple sclerosis. Only in-frame clones appear in the TCRdb table, and some are missing; sequencing was by immunoSEQ multiplex PCR. The sample has under 50,000 clones, around 90% seen once. Deletions cut 3 bases from V and 3 bases from J, with 14 bases between. The CDR3 is 15 residues long. Germline assignment: CDR1 MNHNS and CDR2 SASEGT. The chain combines TRBV6-1 with TRBJ1-2, with D possibly being TRBD1 (5 bases). Sequences were derived from CD8+ T cells from peripheral blood mononuclear cells, sampled in the second trimester of pregnancy. The TCR comes from a female donor with multiple sclerosis, enrolled in a pregnancy study. The CDR3, as DNA: TGTGCCAGCAGTGAGTTAAGGACACTTTACTATGGCTACACCTTC. Amino acids: CASSELRTLYYGYTF.